One and the same sample provided the 5 T cell receptor beta chains below, sequenced in a study of CD8 T cells in Susac syndrome. RNA was extracted with the RNeasy kit, and a quantity of about 0.45 to 1 ug was reverse transcribed using random hexamers. MiXCR was run by TCRdb on the immunoSEQ multiplex PCR reads, yielding one entry per CDR3 protein. The sample has some 170,000 distinct CDR3 sequences, about 94% seen once. The sequenced sample was CD4+ T cells from PBMCs. Receptor source: a human donor in good health.

This chain connects TRBV30 to TRBJ2-5; a weak D match, TRBD1 (5 bases). Trimming took off 2 bases at V and 2 bases at J, with 6 bases between the two ends. The germline V gene encodes CDR1 GTSNPN and CDR2 SVGIG (reference sequence). CDR3 length: 12 amino acids. As DNA, the CDR3 is TGTGCCTGGAGTAAGGGGCAAGAGACCCAGTACTTC. Translation gives CAWSKGQETQYF.

The rearrangement links TRBV25-1 to TRBJ2-5; D gene ambiguous. The CDR3 has 16 amino acids. Trimming removed 6 bases at V and 2 bases at J, with 19 bases between. Germline lookup yields CDR1 MGHDK and CDR2 SYGVNS. For the CDR3, the DNA is TGTGCCAGCAGCCCCCGGATGGGGTTTGGGCAAGAGACCCAGTACTTC. Amino acid sequence: CASSPRMGFGQETQYF.

This chain connects TRBV15 to TRBJ2-7, with D perhaps TRBD2 (6 bases). V was cut by 2 bases and J by 6 bases, with 14 bases left in between. CDR1 is LNHNV and CDR2 is YYDKDF in the germline V gene (reference sequence). The CDR3 spans 14 residues. The DNA of the CDR3 is TGTGCCACCAGCAGATCCCTTAGCGGACGCGAGCAGTACTTC. Amino acid sequence: CATSRSLSGREQYF. The variable domain in full, with the rest retrieved from reference TRBV15 and TRBJ2-7, is DAMVIQNPRYQVTQFGKPVTLSCSQTLNHNVMYWYQQKSSQAPKLLFHYYDKDFNNEADTPDNFQSRRPNTSFCFLDIRSPGLGDTAMYLCATSRSLSGREQYFGPGTRLTVT.

Only one count was recorded for this clonotype. The gene calls are TRBV20-1 and TRBJ1-5, with 7 positions matching TRBD1. Germline-derived CDR1 and CDR2 are DFQATT and SNEGSKA (reference sequence). The CDR3 totals 12 residues. The J segment lost 7 bases and the V segment lost 7 bases, leaving 7 bases of the junction unmatched. The CDR3 loop reads CSGQGTVQPQHF. The CDR3 nucleotides are TGCAGTGGACAGGGTACGGTACAGCCCCAGCATTTT.

The chain carries TRBV29-1 and TRBJ2-3, with D possibly matching TRBD1 (5 bases). Germline V gene sequence: CDR1 SQVTM, CDR2 ANQGSEA. This CDR3 has 13 residues. The V end was cut by 2 bases, the J end by 6 bases, with 12 bases between. The CDR3 here is CSVEFQGRDTQYF. CDR3 nucleotide sequence: TGCAGCGTTGAATTCCAGGGTCGTGATACGCAGTATTTT.